One and the same sample provided the 24 T cell receptor beta chains below, sequenced in a study of radiotherapy plus CTLA-4 blockade in lung cancer. The protocol was immunoSEQ multiplex PCR, while the TCRdb copy is restricted to in-frame clones and leaves out a portion. This repertoire shows about 48,000 clones, approximately 86% found once; its top ten account for less than 20%. This specimen consisted of peripheral blood, obtained from a patient treated with radiotherapy plus ipilimumab. All receptors derive from a human donor with non-small cell lung cancer that progressed on radiotherapy plus ipilimumab. Some clones in this sample may be carry-over from other donors' samples.

The rearrangement joins TRBV28 to TRBJ1-4; TRBD1 aligns across 9 bases. The ends lost 2 bases at V and 7 bases at J; junction bases unmatched: 11. Germline CDR1 MDHEN, CDR2 SYDVKM. The CDR3 spans 17 residues. CDR3: CASSLELRGTGSEKLFF. The CDR3 nucleotides are TGTGCCAGCAGTTTAGAATTAAGGGGGACAGGGTCTGAAAAACTGTTTTTT.

CDR3 nucleotides: TGTGCCAGCAGCAAACAGGGCCCTGAAGCTTTCTTT. Its translation: CASSKQGPEAFF. This sequence joins TRBV7-9 and TRBJ1-1; D is perhaps TRBD1 (6 bases). Trimming left V 5 bases short and J 6 bases short, with 10 bases between. Germline CDR1 SEHNR, CDR2 FQNEAQ (reference sequence). CDR3 size: 12 residues. The variable domain in full, with the rest retrieved from reference TRBV7-9 and TRBJ1-1, is DTGVSQNPRHKITKRGQNVTFRCDPISEHNRLYWYRQTLGQGPEFLTYFQNEAQLEKSRLLSDRFSAERPKGSFSTLEIQRTEQGDSAMYLCASSKQGPEAFFGQGTRLTVV.

The rearrangement joins TRBV28 to TRBJ1-4; D gene ambiguous. Trimming stripped 2 bases from V and 5 bases from J, with 6 bases between. Per germline, CDR1 MDHEN and CDR2 SYDVKM. CDR3 length: 13 amino acids. The CDR3 loop reads CASSLSLNEKLFF. CDR3 bases: TGTGCCAGCAGTTTAAGCCTCAATGAAAAACTGTTTTTT.

This chain uses TRBV7-2 with TRBJ2-1; 7 nucleotides agree with TRBD1. Germline V gives CDR1 SGHTA, CDR2 FQGNSA. J lost 3 bases, V lost 4 bases, and 6 bases had no gene match. This CDR3 is built from 15 residues. The CDR3 protein is CASSSSGTDYNEQFF. CDR3 coding DNA: TGTGCCAGCAGCTCCTCCGGGACAGACTACAATGAGCAGTTCTTC.

In DNA form, the CDR3 reads TGTGCCAGCAGTTTACAGGGAGGGTATGGCTACACCTTC. It yields the protein CASSLQGGYGYTF. V is TRBV6-4 and J is TRBJ1-2, with D possibly TRBD1 on 6 matching bases. V was clipped by 5 bases and J by 5 bases, with 12 bases between them. CDR1 and CDR2 (germline): MRHNA, SNTAGT. The CDR3 covers 13 residues.

The V call is TRBV9, the J call TRBJ2-7, with 13 bases lining up with TRBD2. Unmatched junction bases numbered 2, after V lost 2 bases and J lost 0 bases. The germline CDR1 and CDR2 sequences are SGDLS and YYNGEE. The CDR3 totals 16 residues. The CDR3 protein is CASSVGTSGDSYEQYF. The CDR3 DNA sequence: TGTGCCAGCAGCGTCGGGACTAGCGGGGACTCCTACGAGCAGTACTTC.

The chain employs TRBV2 and TRBJ2-3, with 10 bases identical to TRBD2. This CDR3 spans 15 amino acids. V trimming: 8 bases; J trimming: 3 bases; junction bases outside the gene matches: 8. Per germline, CDR1 SNHLY and CDR2 FYNNEI. The CDR3 sequence: CASSGAGGLTDTQYF. CDR3 coding DNA: TGTGCCAGCTCAGGAGCGGGGGGGCTAACAGATACGCAGTATTTT.

CDR3 nucleotide sequence: TGTGCCAGCAGCGAGAACCGAGACAGGCATTGGGGAATTAGCAATCAGCCCCAGCATTTT. Translated: CASSENRDRHWGISNQPQHF. The chain couples TRBV9 to TRBJ1-5, with D maybe TRBD1 (6 bases). V gave up 3 bases and J gave up 0 bases, with 25 bases separating them. CDR3 size: 20 residues. The V gene's germline CDR1 is SGDLS and CDR2 YYNGEE.

V and J are TRBV9 and TRBJ2-2; possibly TRBD1 for D (7 bases). The CDR3 sequence is 14 residues long. The germline V gene has CDR1 SGDLS and CDR2 YYNGEE. The V gene lost 7 bases and the J gene lost 1 base, with 11 bases spanning the gap. DNA of the CDR3: TGTGCCAGCGCGGGACAGCTGAACACCGGGGAGCTGTTTTTT. Protein product: CASAGQLNTGELFF.

A few counts support this clone. V gene TRBV15 combines with J gene TRBJ2-5; TRBD2 is a possible D gene (6 bases). This CDR3 comprises 15 residues. Looked up from germline, CDR1 is LNHNV and CDR2 is YYDKDF (reference sequence). V was pared by 3 bases and J by 5 bases, with 16 bases between. The CDR3 spells CATSRGETSMETQYF. The CDR3 DNA sequence: TGTGCCACCAGCAGGGGGGAGACTAGTATGGAGACCCAGTACTTC.

This chain links TRBV2 with TRBJ1-5; D is perhaps TRBD1 (6 bases). V gave up 0 bases and J gave up 11 bases, with 17 bases separating them. Germline lookup yields CDR1 SNHLY and CDR2 FYNNEI. The length of the CDR3 is 15 residues. This chain's CDR3 is CASSEAGGPIEAQHF. In DNA, the CDR3 is TGTGCCAGCAGTGAAGCTGGGGGCCCGATCGAGGCCCAGCATTTT.

J is TRBJ1-2 and V is TRBV30; D is undetermined. V was shortened by 3 bases and J by 5 bases, with 4 bases between the two germline ends. CDR1 is GTSNPN, CDR2 SVGIG, per germline (reference sequence). This CDR3 spans 10 amino acids. The CDR3 bases are TGTGCCTGGAGGAGTTATGGCTACACCTTC. This sequence encodes CAWRSYGYTF.

The DNA for the CDR3 is TGTGCCTGGACGTTGGGTGGGAGTAGCACAGATACGCAGTATTTT. It encodes CAWTLGGSSTDTQYF. The chain joins TRBV30 to TRBJ2-3; weak D call: TRBD2 (5 bases). The CDR3 extends over 15 amino acids. Trimming removed 4 bases from V and 0 bases from J, with 14 bases in between. CDR1 GTSNPN and CDR2 SVGIG come from the germline V gene (reference sequence). Combining the CDR3 with reference TRBV30 and TRBJ2-3 gives the whole variable domain SQTIHQWPATLVQPVGSPLSLECTVEGTSNPNLYWYRQAAGRGLQLLFYSVGIGQISSEVPQNLSASRPQDRQFILSSKKLLLSDSGFYLCAWTLGGSSTDTQYFGPGTRLTVL.

The chain couples TRBV9 to TRBJ1-1; D gene ambiguous. V was trimmed by 0 bases and J by 7 bases, leaving 10 bases between them. Germline CDR1 reads SGDLS; CDR2 reads YYNGEE. There are 13 residues in the CDR3. CDR3 in amino acids: CASSVVAEVEAFF. In DNA form, the CDR3 reads TGTGCCAGCAGCGTAGTTGCAGAGGTTGAAGCTTTCTTT.

This sequence joins TRBV5-1 and TRBJ2-3; possible D gene TRBD2, 7 bases. Germline CDR1 and CDR2: SGHRS and YFSETQ. Trimming removed 2 bases at V and 4 bases at J, with 14 bases between. CDR3 size: 15 residues. The CDR3 loop reads CASSLVGGGPDTQYF. CDR3 bases: TGCGCCAGCAGCTTAGTTGGGGGGGGCCCAGATACGCAGTATTTT.

The V gene is TRBV7-9, the J gene TRBJ2-3, with TRBD2 matching over 7 bases. Germline values: CDR1 SEHNR, CDR2 FQNEAQ (reference sequence). The CDR3 extends over 18 amino acids. With 2 bases clipped from V and 5 bases from J, the junction kept 16 bases outside the gene matches. CDR3 region: CASSLNRGRAGVGDTQYF. The CDR3 nucleotides are TGTGCCAGCAGCTTAAATAGGGGCCGGGCGGGAGTGGGAGATACGCAGTATTTT.

The chain links TRBV6-5 to TRBJ2-5, with TRBD1 as a possible D gene (5 bases). The CDR3 is 13 residues long. Germline CDR1 MNHEY, CDR2 SVGAGI. Trimming removed 5 bases at V and 3 bases at J, with 10 bases between. The CDR3 DNA reads as TGTGCCAGCAGTCCTGTAGGGGAAGAGACCCAGTACTTC. Translated, it gives CASSPVGEETQYF.

The chain combines TRBV4-3 with TRBJ2-1; D possibly corresponds to TRBD1 (6 bases). V lost 3 bases and J lost 6, with 18 bases in between. Germline CDR1 reads LGHNA; CDR2 reads YSLEER. The CDR3 runs 16 residues. CDR3 sequence reads: CASSHPGQPYSNEQFF. For the CDR3, the DNA is TGCGCCAGCAGCCATCCCGGACAGCCTTATTCCAATGAGCAGTTCTTC.

V and J are TRBV4-1 and TRBJ2-1; 7 bases agree with TRBD2. Trimming removed 4 bases from V and 4 bases from J; junction bases left unmatched: 16. The germline CDR1 and CDR2 sequences are MGHRA and YSYEKL. The CDR3 length is 18 residues. The CDR3 DNA follows: TGCGCCAGCAGCCCTCCCCCCCGGGGGGAGCGGCTATACAATGAGCAGTTCTTC. Amino acid sequence: CASSPPPRGERLYNEQFF.

V usage is TRBV4-3 and J usage is TRBJ2-2; possibly TRBD2 for D (5 bases). Germline V lookup: CDR1 LGHNA, CDR2 YSLEER. Trimming cost V 6 bases and J 0 bases, with 11 bases left between them. CDR3 size: 15 residues. The CDR3 DNA reads as TGCGCCAGCAGTCCGGACTTGACGAACACCGGGGAGCTGTTTTTT. It yields the protein CASSPDLTNTGELFF.

This sequence joins TRBV14 and TRBJ2-1, with TRBD2 matching 8 bases. The CDR3 loop spans 16 amino acids. Germline CDR1 reads SGHDN; CDR2 reads FVKESK. V lost 4 bases, J lost 9 bases, and 14 bases stayed unmatched. The CDR3 loop reads CASSPLGSGATREQFF. For the CDR3, the DNA is TGTGCCAGCAGCCCCCTGGGTAGCGGGGCTACACGTGAGCAGTTCTTC.

CDR3 loop: CASSQTRDRWETQYF. The CDR3 DNA sequence: TGTGCCAGCAGCCAAACTCGGGACAGGTGGGAGACCCAGTACTTC. The J gene is TRBJ2-5, the V gene TRBV27; 8 nucleotides align to TRBD1. CDR1 and CDR2 (germline): MNHEY, SMNVEV (reference sequence). After removal of 6 bases from V and 5 bases from J, the junction contained 11 bases not matched to a gene. This CDR3 is 15 amino acids long.

The J gene is TRBJ1-1, the V gene TRBV29-1, with unresolved D. CDR3 length: 12 amino acids. The germline gives CDR1 SQVTM, CDR2 ANQGSEA. V was trimmed by 5 bases and J by 6 bases, leaving 13 bases between them. CDR3 DNA sequence: TGCAGCGTTCGTAAAGGCGGGGCTGAAGCTTTCTTT. Its protein product is CSVRKGGAEAFF.

This clone was detected only once. J is TRBJ2-3 and V is TRBV6-1; 7 bases are a match to TRBD1. The CDR3 has 15 amino acids. CDR1 MNHNS and CDR2 SASEGT come from the germline V gene. V lost 6 bases to trimming and J lost 1 base; unmatched junction nucleotides: 7. In DNA form, the CDR3 reads TGTGCCAGCAGACATACAGGGGTGGGCACAGATACGCAGTATTTT. It translates to CASRHTGVGTDTQYF.